The present TCR beta chain was sequenced within a study of shared clonotypes between healthy human individuals. Healthy HIV-negative adults without recent acute infections or vaccinations served as donors. This clone was counted once. Using immunoSEQ multiplex PCR, the repertoire was profiled, and TCRdb retains in-frame clones only, with some absent. This table holds about 2.4 million clones, roughly 93% found once. This clonotype originated in a young man in good health. Some clones in this sample may be carry-over from other donors' samples. What was sequenced was naive CD4+ T cells from PBMCs. Subset denoted: CD45RA+ positively selected.

The CDR3 DNA follows: TGTGCCTGGAGCCTGACTAGCGGGTGGGGGTTTGAGCAGTTCTTC. Its translation is CAWSLTSGWGFEQFF. The chain is built from TRBV30 and TRBJ2-1; 10 positions agree with TRBD2. V lost 3 bases and J lost 9; bases outside the gene matches: 11. The CDR3 spans 15 residues. Germline V gives CDR1 GTSNPN, CDR2 SVGIG (reference sequence).